Each of the 28 T cell receptor beta chains below was sequenced from the same sample in a study of Ad26.COV2.S vaccination and SARS-CoV-2 variants. The method was immunoSEQ multiplex PCR; TCRdb's version includes in-frame clones alone and lacks a portion of them. The sample lists some 410,000 clones, around 92% occurring once. The sample's treatment: some 19 received Ad26.COV2.S at low or high dose, single or two shots; about five received placebo; per-sample allocation not given. Sampling was done on day 63 after the first vaccine or placebo injection. The sequenced sample was peripheral blood, obtained in a trial of Ad26.COV2.S vaccine versus placebo. These receptors came from a person between 18 and 65 years old who received the Ad26.COV2.S COVID-19 vaccine or a placebo.

The J gene is TRBJ1-2, the V gene TRBV12-3 or TRBV12-4; D ambiguous. Between the trimmed V and J ends, which lost 5 bases and 7 bases, there was a span of 14 bases. The CDR3 covers 13 residues. CDR3 loop: CASSRGAAVGYTF. The CDR3 region has the DNA TGTGCCAGCAGTCGAGGTGCCGCGGTTGGCTACACCTTC.

The DNA for the CDR3 is TGTGCCAGCAGTGAAGGGACAGGGTTTAACTATGGCTACACCTTC. It encodes CASSEGTGFNYGYTF. This chain uses TRBV25-1 with TRBJ1-2; the match to TRBD1 covers 9 bases. The CDR3 length is 15 residues. V was pared by 2 bases and J by 1 base, with 2 bases of the junction left unmatched. The V gene's germline CDR1 is MGHDK and CDR2 SYGVNS.

The J gene is TRBJ2-5, the V gene TRBV28; 7 bases are shared with TRBD1. The CDR3 totals 15 residues. V trimming: 6 bases; J trimming: 3 bases; junction bases outside the gene matches: 10. CDR1 MDHEN and CDR2 SYDVKM come from the germline V gene. The CDR3 nucleotides are TGTGCCAGCAGAGACACCGGGACAGAAAAAGAGACCCAGTACTTC. Amino acids: CASRDTGTEKETQYF.

The rearrangement uses TRBV7-6 and TRBJ2-2, with 8 positions matching TRBD1. J gave up 0 bases and V 5 bases, and 2 bases lay outside the gene matches. The germline V gene has CDR1 SGHVS and CDR2 FNYEAQ. The CDR3 is 15 amino acids. The CDR3 sequence is CASSRTGPNTGELFF. The CDR3 DNA follows: TGTGCCAGCAGCCGGACAGGGCCGAACACCGGGGAGCTGTTTTTT.

This clone was observed once. The chain carries TRBV7-2 and TRBJ1-1; the match to TRBD1 covers 7 bases. CDR1 and CDR2 from the germline V gene are SGHTA and FQGNSA. The CDR3 totals 13 residues. V was pared by 6 bases and J by 4 bases, with 5 bases of the junction left unmatched. As DNA, the CDR3 is TGTGCCAGCAGTACCGCAGGGGGCACTGAAGCTTTCTTT. Residues: CASSTAGGTEAFF.

In DNA, the CDR3 is TGTGCCACCCAGGGCACTACCTCCGAGCAGTACTTC. Encoded protein: CATQGTTSEQYF. The chain couples TRBV11-2 to TRBJ2-7; maybe TRBD1 (5 bases). Trimming pared 10 bases from V and 6 bases from J, leaving 16 bases between. Per the germline V gene, CDR1 is SGHAT and CDR2 is FQNNGV. The CDR3 runs 12 residues.

The chain uses TRBV10-3 and TRBJ2-5, with D unresolved. The germline gives CDR1 ENHRY, CDR2 SYGVKD. This CDR3 is 11 amino acids long. V lost 4 bases, J lost 3 bases, and 3 bases lay in between. The CDR3 DNA is TGTGCCATCAGTGGAGAAGAGACCCAGTACTTC. Translating it yields CAISGEETQYF.

The genes are TRBV9 and TRBJ1-5, with D hard to call. The CDR3 loop spans 14 amino acids. V was pared by 3 bases and J by 2 bases, with 9 bases between. Germline V gene lookup returns CDR1 SGDLS and CDR2 YYNGEE. As DNA, the CDR3 is TGTGCCAGCAGCGCAGACGGAGGCAATCAGCCCCAGCATTTT. Amino acids: CASSADGGNQPQHF.

The V and J genes are TRBV4-1 and TRBJ1-6; D perhaps matches TRBD1 (6 bases). CDR1 and CDR2 from the germline V gene are MGHRA and YSYEKL. This CDR3 has 16 amino acids. Trimming cost V 0 bases and J 7 bases, with 13 bases left between them. This chain's CDR3 is CASSQDSQGYNSPLHF. The CDR3 DNA follows: TGCGCCAGCAGCCAAGACTCACAGGGTTACAATTCACCCCTCCACTTT.

The gene calls are TRBV6-2 or TRBV6-3 and TRBJ2-4; D unresolved. V was trimmed by 0 bases and J by 5 bases, leaving 14 bases between them. The CDR3 has 16 amino acids. Per the germline V gene, CDR1 is MNHEY and CDR2 is SVGEGT. The CDR3 protein is CASSYSPRTTENIQYF. For the CDR3, the DNA is TGTGCCAGCAGTTACTCGCCTAGAACTACCGAAAACATTCAGTACTTC.

V and J are TRBV4-3 and TRBJ2-7; unclear D gene. CDR1 LGHNA and CDR2 YSLEER come from the germline V gene. This CDR3 spans 14 amino acids. Deletions cut 0 bases from V and 6 bases from J, with 12 bases between. The CDR3 nucleotides read TGCGCCAGCAGCCAAGAACATATCCGGACCGAGCAGTACTTC. Translated: CASSQEHIRTEQYF.

The V call is TRBV3-1 (or the pseudogene TRBV3-2), the J call TRBJ1-2; unclear D gene. Per the germline V gene, CDR1 is LGHDT and CDR2 is YNNKEL (reference sequence). Trimming took 0 bases from V and 7 from J, leaving 9 bases between them. This CDR3 has 13 amino acids. The DNA for the CDR3 is TGTGCCAGCAGCCAAGATGTCCGGGGTGGCTACACCTTC. It specifies CASSQDVRGGYTF.

V gene TRBV7-2 combines with J gene TRBJ2-2; 9 bases fit TRBD2. Germline-derived CDR1 and CDR2 are SGHTA and FQGNSA. Trimming cost V 6 bases and J 5 bases; bases outside gene matches: 19. CDR3 length: 19 amino acids. The chain's CDR3 is CASRRSTCAGGPVTGELFF. CDR3 nucleotides: TGTGCCAGCAGACGTTCTACTTGCGCGGGGGGGCCGGTGACCGGGGAGCTGTTTTTT.

The chain carries TRBV6-2 or TRBV6-3 and TRBJ2-7; a weak D match, TRBD1 (5 bases). V shed 2 bases and J shed 2 bases, with 16 bases lying between them. This CDR3 is 16 amino acids long. In germline, CDR1 is MNHEY, CDR2 SVGEGT. CDR3 DNA: TGTGCCAGCAGTTACCCGGACATTAGGAGTCCCTACGAGCAGTACTTC. As protein: CASSYPDIRSPYEQYF.

The V and J genes are TRBV18 and TRBJ1-2; D remains ambiguous. The V and J ends lost 4 bases and 0 bases respectively, with 6 bases between them. The CDR3 has 13 amino acids. Germline V gives CDR1 KGHSH, CDR2 LQKENI. The CDR3 loop reads CASSLNTNYGYTF. CDR3 coding DNA: TGTGCCAGCTCACTGAATACTAACTATGGCTACACCTTC.

The chain carries TRBV6-5 and TRBJ2-5; maybe TRBD2 (6 bases). The germline CDR1 and CDR2 sequences are MNHEY and SVGAGI. The CDR3 is 15 residues long. Trimming took off 6 bases at V and 1 base at J, with 15 bases between the two ends. CDR3 sequence (DNA): TGTGCCAGCAGCCCAGGGACTTCACTCCAAGAGACCCAGTACTTC. This sequence encodes CASSPGTSLQETQYF.

The chain is built from TRBV2 and TRBJ2-3; TRBD1 might be the D (6 bases). There are 14 residues in the CDR3. From germline, CDR1 is SNHLY and CDR2 FYNNEI. The germline V and J ends were trimmed by 4 bases and 2 bases, with 10 bases remaining between them. The CDR3 DNA reads as TGTGCCAGCAGTGCACAGGGATTCACAGATACGCAGTATTTT. Translating gives CASSAQGFTDTQYF.

J is TRBJ1-2 and V is TRBV30; TRBD1 matches 9 bases. Germline V gene data show CDR1 as GTSNPN and CDR2 as SVGIG (reference sequence). The CDR3 runs 14 residues. Trimming cost V 1 base and J 7 bases; bases outside gene matches: 7. CDR3 DNA sequence: TGTGCCTGGAGTGCCGACAGGGGGTGGGCTGGCTACACCTTC. Translating it yields CAWSADRGWAGYTF. The whole variable domain, filled in from reference TRBV30 and TRBJ1-2, reads SQTIHQWPATLVQPVGSPLSLECTVEGTSNPNLYWYRQAAGRGLQLLFYSVGIGQISSEVPQNLSASRPQDRQFILSSKKLLLSDSGFYLCAWSADRGWAGYTFGSGTRLTVV.

The chain is built from TRBV15 and TRBJ1-2; 8 nucleotides match TRBD1. CDR1 is LNHNV, CDR2 YYDKDF, per germline (reference sequence). Germline trimming cut 5 bases from V and 5 bases from J; bases unmatched to any gene: 13. This CDR3 spans 16 amino acids. The CDR3 region has the DNA TGTGCCACCAGCGGACGGACAGGGCCGGTGGGGTATGGCTACACCTTC. Amino acid sequence: CATSGRTGPVGYGYTF. Full variable domain (rest looked up from reference TRBV15 and TRBJ1-2): DAMVIQNPRYQVTQFGKPVTLSCSQTLNHNVMYWYQQKSSQAPKLLFHYYDKDFNNEADTPDNFQSRRPNTSFCFLDIRSPGLGDTAMYLCATSGRTGPVGYGYTFGSGTRLTVV.

This chain connects TRBV7-8 to TRBJ2-1, with 7 bases lining up with TRBD1. The V gene end was trimmed by 5 bases and the J gene end by 5 bases; junction bases not matched to a gene: 9. Germline-derived CDR1 and CDR2 are SGHVS and FQNEAQ. The CDR3 is 15 residues long. Written as DNA, the CDR3 is TGTGCCAGCAGCCCTTCGTACAGGGGAAACAATGAGCAGTTCTTC. Amino acids: CASSPSYRGNNEQFF.

The chain links TRBV7-2 to TRBJ1-2; D is unresolved. CDR1 and CDR2 from the germline V gene are SGHTA and FQGNSA. The CDR3 is 11 amino acids. V lost 4 bases and J lost 4, with 4 bases in between. DNA for the CDR3: TGTGCCAGCAGCTCGCCCTATGGCTACACCTTC. Translated: CASSSPYGYTF.

In regard to this clone: Other DNA sequences in the sample encode the same CDR3. The CDR3 bases are TGTGCCAGCAGCTACGGTCCGAACACTGAAGCTTTCTTT. Translation gives CASSYGPNTEAFF. The rearrangement joins TRBV6-5 to TRBJ1-1; no definite D call. Germline V lookup: CDR1 MNHEY, CDR2 SVGAGI. The CDR3 is 13 amino acids. The ends were cut back, 6 bases at V and 1 base at J, with 9 bases in the middle.

The CDR3 DNA reads as TGTGCCAGCAGCTTACTAGCGGGGGGGCCTAGCACCGGGGAGCTGTTTTTT. Its protein product is CASSLLAGGPSTGELFF. The chain links TRBV5-8 to TRBJ2-2; 13 bases agree with TRBD2. CDR3 length equals 17 residues. Germline V gene lookup returns CDR1 SGHTS and CDR2 YDEGEE. The J segment lost 4 bases and the V segment lost 2 bases, leaving 5 bases of the junction unmatched.

The chain carries TRBV19 and TRBJ1-1; D is ambiguous. Trimming cost V 3 bases and J 1 base, with 12 bases left between them. Germline CDR1 is LNHDA and CDR2 is SQIVND (reference sequence). This CDR3 is built from 15 residues. The DNA of the CDR3 is TGTGCCAGTAGTATGGGGAGTGAGGGGAACACTGAAGCTTTCTTT. Translating gives CASSMGSEGNTEAFF.

The CDR3 nucleotides read TGTGCCAGCAGGTCGCTAGCGGGGGTAGACCCCAAGGAGACCCAGTACTTC. Translated, it gives CASRSLAGVDPKETQYF. This chain uses TRBV3-1 (or the pseudogene TRBV3-2) with TRBJ2-5, with 10 bases aligning to TRBD2. CDR1 is LGHDT, CDR2 YNNKEL, per germline (reference sequence). V lost 6 bases to trimming and J lost 5 bases; unmatched junction nucleotides: 15. This CDR3 is 17 amino acids long.

The J gene is TRBJ2-4, the V gene TRBV19; 8 bases match TRBD1. The CDR3 consists of 16 residues. The V and J ends lost 5 bases and 0 bases, in that order; junction bases with no gene match: 6. Per germline, CDR1 LNHDA and CDR2 SQIVND (reference sequence). CDR3 coding DNA: TGTGCCAGTAGTCTCGAGACAGGGGTAGCCAAAAACATTCAGTACTTC. It is translated as CASSLETGVAKNIQYF.

This clone was observed a single time. V is TRBV28 and J is TRBJ1-1; D may be TRBD1 (5 bases). Germline V gene data show CDR1 as MDHEN and CDR2 as SYDVKM. The V and J ends lost 5 bases and 3 bases respectively, with 16 bases between them. This CDR3 is built from 15 residues. The CDR3 DNA follows: TGTGCCAGCAGTCCCCAGGGTAAAATTTACACTGAAGCTTTCTTT. This codes for CASSPQGKIYTEAFF.

The chain links TRBV19 to TRBJ2-5; 10 bases align to TRBD2. The germline V gene has CDR1 LNHDA and CDR2 SQIVND (reference sequence). The CDR3 sequence is 16 residues long. V shed 3 bases, J shed 5 bases, and the junction held 9 bases outside the gene matches. CDR3 DNA: TGTGCCAGTAGTATCGAAAGCGGGGGGGCACGGGAGACCCAGTACTTC. Its protein is CASSIESGGARETQYF. The variable domain in full, with the rest retrieved from reference TRBV19 and TRBJ2-5, is DGGITQSPKYLFRKEGQNVTLSCEQNLNHDAMYWYRQDPGQGLRLIYYSQIVNDFQKGDIAEGYSVSREKKESFPLTVTSAQKNPTAFYLCASSIESGGARETQYFGPGTRLLVL.